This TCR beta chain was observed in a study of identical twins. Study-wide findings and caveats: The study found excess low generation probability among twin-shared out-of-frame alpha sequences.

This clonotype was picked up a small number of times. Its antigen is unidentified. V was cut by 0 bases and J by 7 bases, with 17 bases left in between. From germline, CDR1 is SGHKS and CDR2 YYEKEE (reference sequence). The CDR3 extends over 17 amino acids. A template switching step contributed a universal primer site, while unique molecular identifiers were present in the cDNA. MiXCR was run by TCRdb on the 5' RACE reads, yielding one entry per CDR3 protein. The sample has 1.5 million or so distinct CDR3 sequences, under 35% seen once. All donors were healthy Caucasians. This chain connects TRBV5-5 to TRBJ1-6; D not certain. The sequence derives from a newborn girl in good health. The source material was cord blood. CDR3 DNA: TGTGCCAGCAGCTTGGGACAACCGCGATTTGGGAATTCACCCCTCCACTTT. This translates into CASSLGQPRFGNSPLHF.